This T cell receptor (beta chain) appears in the sequencing data of a study of response to subunit inactivated influenza vaccine. Study-wide results and limits: Few additional T cells are recruited per seasonal influenza vaccination, authors suggested.

Ten or more counts support this clonotype. Antigen: not known. TCRdb independently ran MiXCR on the RT-PCR reads; one entry per CDR3 protein. The table has roughly 500,000 distinct CDR3 sequences, over 25% seen once; the top ten hold approximately 2%. Germline V gene sequence: CDR1 SGHRS, CDR2 YFSETQ. V was pared by 3 bases and J by 6 bases, with 6 bases of the junction left unmatched. The CDR3 length is 14 residues. V gene TRBV5-1 combines with J gene TRBJ2-1; 7 nucleotides align to TRBD1. This TCR derives from a man over 45 who received an inactivated influenza vaccine. Sequencing was performed on CD4+ T cells sorted from PBMCs, taken 5 days after vaccination. The CDR3 protein is CASSWIGTVNEQFF. The CDR3 DNA sequence: TGCGCCAGCAGCTGGATCGGGACAGTCAATGAGCAGTTCTTC. The variable domain in full, with the rest retrieved from reference TRBV5-1 and TRBJ2-1, is KAGVTQTPRYLIKTRGQQVTLSCSPISGHRSVSWYQQTPGQGLQFLFEYFSETQRNKGNFPGRFSGRQFSNSRSEMNVSTLELGDSALYLCASSWIGTVNEQFFGPGTRLTVL.